The rows below give T cell receptor beta chains drawn from one sample of a study of T-cell memory formation after mild COVID-19. From the 5' RACE reads, TCRdb called clonotypes with MiXCR, one entry per CDR3 protein. The repertoire includes about 110,000 distinct CDR3 sequences, about a sixth of them detected once, and around 5.1% sits in the top ten. Sequences were obtained from PBMCs or a T cell subset sorted from them (not recorded which). These receptors were collected from a man between 18 and 29 years old who had mild COVID-19 (a few samples of this study predate the infection). Cell type and time point are not known. Both conserved end residues are part of each CDR3. Fields, in order: V gene, J gene, CDR3 protein.

>TRBV7-2|TRBJ2-2
CASSIAGGVGELFF
>TRBV6-1|TRBJ2-2
CASSPLGGTGELFF
>TRBV24-1|TRBJ2-1
CATSDSLAGGYNEQFF
>TRBV30|TRBJ2-5
CAWSVGPGRETQYF
>TRBV20-1|TRBJ1-1
CSASPSGALNTEAFF
>TRBV7-2|TRBJ2-1
CASSLQTGPSSYNEQFF
>TRBV30|TRBJ1-5
CAWSVQGRGNQPQHF
>TRBV6-6|TRBJ1-5
CASSPHVGQGAGQPQHF
>TRBV12-3/TRBV12-4|TRBJ2-3
CASSLAVGTTDTQYF
>TRBV15|TRBJ2-3
CATSRVTGVTDTQYF
>TRBV6-1|TRBJ1-6
CASEEFYNSPLHF
>TRBV7-2|TRBJ2-7
CASSSYYEQYF
>TRBV4-2|TRBJ2-3
CASSLRGGPDTQYF
>TRBV4-1|TRBJ2-1
CASSRKVGTSGGVTNKGEQFF
>TRBV7-2|TRBJ2-3
CASSLGNQKTDTQYF
>TRBV6-2/TRBV6-3|TRBJ1-5
CACQGGNSNQPQHF
>TRBV29-1|TRBJ2-2
CSVDRGGNGELFF
>TRBV6-6|TRBJ2-7
CASSTDAGQGYYEQYF
>TRBV7-9|TRBJ2-5
CASSSPGGKKTQYF
>TRBV19|TRBJ1-5
CASQTHLSNQPQHF
>TRBV9|TRBJ2-2
CASSVGLSAANTGELFF
>TRBV20-1|TRBJ1-1
CSANKPGTGHTEAFF
>TRBV11-2|TRBJ2-4
CASSFQSLMGNIQYF
>TRBV7-9|TRBJ2-3
CASSRVPDQTDTQYF
>TRBV28|TRBJ2-1
CASSLFTGGNNEQFF
>TRBV2|TRBJ1-3
CASSEGRTGLGNTIYF
>TRBV20-1|TRBJ2-1
CSASRAGSIYNEQFF
>TRBV29-1|TRBJ1-4
CSVLTGVLQKLFF
>TRBV7-2|TRBJ2-2
CASSSTSSSAGELFF
>TRBV6-5|TRBJ2-3
CASTDRTLTDTQYF
>TRBV7-8|TRBJ2-5
CASSRMTGGAETQYF
>TRBV5-1|TRBJ1-6
CASSRGGETGVSPLHF
>TRBV4-2|TRBJ1-1
CASSQAVAGANTEAFF
>TRBV4-1|TRBJ2-5
CASSQVTSLGTQYF
>TRBV2|TRBJ2-1
CASSGTVMEFF